This T cell receptor (beta chain) is drawn from a study of CD8+CD57+ T cells in acquired aplastic anemia. Study-level information: When averaged, DNA from sorted CD4+ and CD8+ cells came to 2.5 to 4 ug.

Germline V gene lookup returns CDR1 SGHVS and CDR2 FQNEAQ. V was shortened by 1 base and J by 4 bases, with 7 bases between the two germline ends. The CDR3 extends over 13 amino acids. TCR beta VDJ and CDR3 profiling used genomic DNA as template. TCRdb fed the reads into MiXCR, producing one record per CDR3 protein. This table has about 200,000 distinct CDR3 sequences, roughly 45% appearing once. The authors sequenced patients whose flow cytometry had shown CD8+CD57+ cell expansion. V is TRBV7-8 and J is TRBJ1-2; D call uncertain. Sequences were obtained from sorted CD4+, CD8+, or CD8+CD57+ T cells (not recorded which) from PBMCs. The sequence was collected from a human donor with aplastic anemia. This CDR3 reads CASSLEAAYGYTF. In DNA form, the CDR3 reads TGTGCCAGCAGCTTAGAGGCAGCCTATGGCTACACCTTC. Using reference TRBV7-8 and TRBJ1-2 for the parts outside the CDR3, the full variable domain is GAGVSQSPRYKVAKRGQDVALRCDPISGHVSLFWYQQALGQGPEFLTYFQNEAQLDKSGLPSDRFFAERPEGSVSTLKIQRTQQEDSAVYLCASSLEAAYGYTFGSGTRLTVV.